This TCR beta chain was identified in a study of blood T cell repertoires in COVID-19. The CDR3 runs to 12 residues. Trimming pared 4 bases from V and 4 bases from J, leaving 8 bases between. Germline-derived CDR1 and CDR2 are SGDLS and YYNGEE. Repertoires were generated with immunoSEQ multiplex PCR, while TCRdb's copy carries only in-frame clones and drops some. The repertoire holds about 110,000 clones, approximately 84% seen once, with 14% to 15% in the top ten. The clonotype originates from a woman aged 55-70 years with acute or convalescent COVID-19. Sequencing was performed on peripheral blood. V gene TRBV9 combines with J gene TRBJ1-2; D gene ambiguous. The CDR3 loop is CASSLDIYGYTF. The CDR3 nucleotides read TGTGCCAGCAGCCTTGACATCTATGGCTACACCTTC.